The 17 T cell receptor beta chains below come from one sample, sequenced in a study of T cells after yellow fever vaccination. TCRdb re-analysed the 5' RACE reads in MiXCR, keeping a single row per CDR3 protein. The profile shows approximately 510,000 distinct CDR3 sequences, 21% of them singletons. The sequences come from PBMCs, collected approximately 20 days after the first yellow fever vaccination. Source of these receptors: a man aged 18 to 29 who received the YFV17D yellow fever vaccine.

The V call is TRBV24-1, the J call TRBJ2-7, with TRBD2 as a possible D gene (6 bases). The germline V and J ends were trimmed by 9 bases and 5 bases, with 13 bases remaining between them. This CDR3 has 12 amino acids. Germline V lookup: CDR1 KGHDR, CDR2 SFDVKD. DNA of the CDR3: TGTGCCACCCGCGCCCGGGAGCACGAGCAGTACGTC. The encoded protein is CATRAREHEQYV.

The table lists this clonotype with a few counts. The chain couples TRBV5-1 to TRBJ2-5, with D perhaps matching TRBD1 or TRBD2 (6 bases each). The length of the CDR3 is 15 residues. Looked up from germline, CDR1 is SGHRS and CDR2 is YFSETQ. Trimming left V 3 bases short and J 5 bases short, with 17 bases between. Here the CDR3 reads CASSYLPGGQETQYF. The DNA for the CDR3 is TGCGCCAGCAGCTATCTCCCTGGGGGGCAGGAGACCCAGTACTTC. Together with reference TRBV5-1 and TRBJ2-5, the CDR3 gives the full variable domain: KAGVTQTPRYLIKTRGQQVTLSCSPISGHRSVSWYQQTPGQGLQFLFEYFSETQRNKGNFPGRFSGRQFSNSRSEMNVSTLELGDSALYLCASSYLPGGQETQYFGPGTRLLVL.

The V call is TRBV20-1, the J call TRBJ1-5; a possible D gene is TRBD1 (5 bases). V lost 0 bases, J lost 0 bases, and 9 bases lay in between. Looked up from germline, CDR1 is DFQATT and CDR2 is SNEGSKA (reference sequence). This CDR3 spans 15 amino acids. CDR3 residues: CSARDRQYSNQPQHF. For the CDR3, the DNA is TGCAGTGCTAGAGACCGACAGTATAGCAATCAGCCCCAGCATTTT.

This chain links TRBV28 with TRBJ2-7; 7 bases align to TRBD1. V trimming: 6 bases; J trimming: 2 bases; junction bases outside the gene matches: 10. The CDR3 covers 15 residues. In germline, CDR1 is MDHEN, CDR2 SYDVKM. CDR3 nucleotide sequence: TGTGCCAGCAGCCAATACGGGGACAGAGCCTACGAGCAGTACGTC. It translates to CASSQYGDRAYEQYV.

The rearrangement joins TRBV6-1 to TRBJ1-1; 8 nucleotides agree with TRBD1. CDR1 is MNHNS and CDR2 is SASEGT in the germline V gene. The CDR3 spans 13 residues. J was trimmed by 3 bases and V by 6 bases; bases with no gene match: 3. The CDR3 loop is CASRKDRDTEAFF. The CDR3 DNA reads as TGTGCCAGCAGGAAGGACAGGGACACTGAAGCTTTCTTT.

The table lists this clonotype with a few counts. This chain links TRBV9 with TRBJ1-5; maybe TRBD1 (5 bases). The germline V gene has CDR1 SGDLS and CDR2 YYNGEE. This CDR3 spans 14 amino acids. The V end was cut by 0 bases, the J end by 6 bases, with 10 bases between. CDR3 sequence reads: CASSVEGVGQPQHF. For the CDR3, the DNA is TGTGCCAGCAGCGTAGAAGGGGTGGGTCAGCCCCAGCATTTT.

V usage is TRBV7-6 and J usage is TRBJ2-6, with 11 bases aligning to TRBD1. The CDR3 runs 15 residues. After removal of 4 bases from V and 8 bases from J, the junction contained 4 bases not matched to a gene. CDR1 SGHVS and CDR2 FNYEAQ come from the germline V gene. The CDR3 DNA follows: TGTGCCAGCAGCTCGGGGACAGGGGGAACCAACGTCCTGACTTTC. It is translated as CASSSGTGGTNVLTF. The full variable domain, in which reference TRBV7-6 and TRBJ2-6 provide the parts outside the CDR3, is GAGVSQSPRYKVTKRGQDVALRCDPISGHVSLYWYRQALGQGPEFLTYFNYEAQQDKSGLPNDRFSAERPEGSISTLTIQRTEQRDSAMYRCASSSGTGGTNVLTFGAGSRLTVL.

CDR3 coding DNA: TGTGCCAGCAGTTCGGAGGTTGGCTACACCTTC. It translates to CASSSEVGYTF. The chain is built from TRBV28 and TRBJ1-2; no reliable D call. V lost 4 bases and J 7 bases, leaving 7 bases between the germline ends. The CDR3 spans 11 residues. In germline, CDR1 is MDHEN, CDR2 SYDVKM.

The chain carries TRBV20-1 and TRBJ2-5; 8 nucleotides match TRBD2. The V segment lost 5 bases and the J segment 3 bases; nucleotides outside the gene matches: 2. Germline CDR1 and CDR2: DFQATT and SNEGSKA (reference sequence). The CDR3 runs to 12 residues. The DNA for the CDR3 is TGCAGTGCTGGGACTAGGAAAGAGACCCAGTACTTC. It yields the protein CSAGTRKETQYF.

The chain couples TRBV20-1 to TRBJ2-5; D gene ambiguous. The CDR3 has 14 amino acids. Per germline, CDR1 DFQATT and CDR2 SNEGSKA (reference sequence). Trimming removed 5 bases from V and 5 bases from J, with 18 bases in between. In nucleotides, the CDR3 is TGCAGTGCTCGTTATCGGACCGGACGGGAGACCCAGTACTTC. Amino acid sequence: CSARYRTGRETQYF.

The CDR3 loop is CASRTSGTGGKPHGYTF. The CDR3 DNA is TGTGCCAGCAGGACCTCCGGGACAGGGGGCAAACCCCATGGCTACACCTTC. The chain employs TRBV28 and TRBJ1-2, with 12 bases lining up with TRBD1. J gave up 6 bases and V 6 bases, and 14 bases lay outside the gene matches. Germline values: CDR1 MDHEN, CDR2 SYDVKM. The CDR3 length is 17 residues.

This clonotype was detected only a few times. The CDR3 DNA is TGTGCCTGGAGTCTAGGGACAGGGGTCAATGAGCAGTTCTTC. Translation gives CAWSLGTGVNEQFF. J is TRBJ2-1 and V is TRBV30, with 10 nucleotides matching TRBD1. CDR1 and CDR2 from the germline V gene are GTSNPN and SVGIG (reference sequence). The CDR3 totals 14 residues. V gave up 2 bases and J gave up 6 bases; unmatched junction bases: 4.

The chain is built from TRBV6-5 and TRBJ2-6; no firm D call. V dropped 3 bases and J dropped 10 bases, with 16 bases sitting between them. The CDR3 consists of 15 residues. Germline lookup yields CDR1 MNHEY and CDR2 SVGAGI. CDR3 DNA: TGTGCCAGCAGTTATTCCCGCACACCGGGTAACGTCCTGACTTTC. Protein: CASSYSRTPGNVLTF.

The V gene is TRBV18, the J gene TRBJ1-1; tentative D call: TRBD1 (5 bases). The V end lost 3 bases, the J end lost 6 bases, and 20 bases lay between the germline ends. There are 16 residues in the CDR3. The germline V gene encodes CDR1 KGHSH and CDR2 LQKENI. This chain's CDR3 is CASSPQGSAKSAEAFF. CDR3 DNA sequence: TGTGCCAGCTCACCTCAGGGTTCAGCAAAGTCCGCTGAAGCTTTCTTT.

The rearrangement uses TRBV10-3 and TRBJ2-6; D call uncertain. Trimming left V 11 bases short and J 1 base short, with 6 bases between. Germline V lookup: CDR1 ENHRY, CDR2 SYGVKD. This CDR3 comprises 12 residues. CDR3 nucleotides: TGTGCCTGCAAGTCTGGGGCCAACGTCCTGACTTTC. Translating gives CACKSGANVLTF.

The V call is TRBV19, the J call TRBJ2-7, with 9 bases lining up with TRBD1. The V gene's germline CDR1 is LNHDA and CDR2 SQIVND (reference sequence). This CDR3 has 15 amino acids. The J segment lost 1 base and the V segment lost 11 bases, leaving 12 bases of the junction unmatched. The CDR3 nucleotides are TGTGCCTCAAGTGGGGCCGGGACAGGGTCCTACGAGCAGTACTTC. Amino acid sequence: CASSGAGTGSYEQYF.

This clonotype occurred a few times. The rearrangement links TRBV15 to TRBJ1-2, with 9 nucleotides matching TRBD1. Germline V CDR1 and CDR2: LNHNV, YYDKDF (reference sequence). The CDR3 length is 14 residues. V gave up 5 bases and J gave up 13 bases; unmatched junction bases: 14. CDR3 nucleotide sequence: TGTGCCACCAGCGCCCGGGACAGGGTATATGAGTCCACCTTC. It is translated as CATSARDRVYESTF.